These T cell receptor beta chains were read from a single sample in a study of OX40 agonist ivuxolimab in advanced cancers. Data came from immunoSEQ multiplex PCR; TCRdb stores just in-frame clones and leaves some out. The repertoire has approximately 58,000 clones, approximately 80% of them found once; the top ten carry almost 1.5%. Sequenced material: CD4+ or CD8+ T cells sorted from blood, taken in a trial of the OX40 agonist ivuxolimab. The receptors were gathered from an adult with an advanced solid tumor such as melanoma, head and neck, liver or kidney cancer. Both conserved end residues are part of each CDR3. Each record gives: V gene, clone size, D gene, J gene, CDR3 length, CDR3 DNA, CDR3 protein. The D gene is left open where the match is weak. The listing skips clone size in some rows; elsewhere it reads once, few, many or a size class.

V gene: TRBV6-1
clone size: -
D gene: -
J gene: TRBJ2-3
CDR3 length: 14
CDR3 DNA: TGTGCCAGCAGTTCCGACCGTTTTACAGATACGCAGTATTTT
CDR3 protein: CASSSDRFTDTQYF

V gene: TRBV7-8
clone size: few
D gene: -
J gene: TRBJ1-2
CDR3 length: 14
CDR3 DNA: TGTGCCAGCAGCTTAGCAGGGGGGCCCATCGGCTACACCTTC
CDR3 protein: CASSLAGGPIGYTF

V gene: TRBV29-1
clone size: once
D gene: -
J gene: TRBJ1-1
CDR3 length: 13
CDR3 DNA: TGCAGCGTTGTGGAGGGCGTCGGCACTGAAGCTTTCTTT
CDR3 protein: CSVVEGVGTEAFF

V gene: TRBV7-3
clone size: -
D gene: TRBD1
J gene: TRBJ2-7
CDR3 length: 14
CDR3 DNA: TGTGCCAGCAGCTCGACAGGGGGCAATGGCGAGCAGTACTTC
CDR3 protein: CASSSTGGNGEQYF

V gene: TRBV7-3
clone size: -
D gene: -
J gene: TRBJ1-1
CDR3 length: 14
CDR3 DNA: TGTGCCAGCAGCTTAGGGGCTCGCTCGGCTGAAGCTTTCTTT
CDR3 protein: CASSLGARSAEAFF

V gene: TRBV19
clone size: -
D gene: -
J gene: TRBJ1-5
CDR3 length: 13
CDR3 DNA: TGTGCCAGTAGTAGCGGGTTCAATCAGCCCCAGCATTTT
CDR3 protein: CASSSGFNQPQHF

V gene: TRBV7-7
clone size: -
D gene: TRBD2
J gene: TRBJ2-5
CDR3 length: 17
CDR3 DNA: TGTGCTAGCAGCTCCCGTATGGGACTAGCCCCGCGGGAGACCCAGTACTTC
CDR3 protein: CASSSRMGLAPRETQYF

V gene: TRBV19
clone size: -
D gene: TRBD1
J gene: TRBJ2-7
CDR3 length: 15
CDR3 DNA: TGTGCCACCCCGCACGGACAGGTGGCCGCCTACGAGCAGTACTTC
CDR3 protein: CATPHGQVAAYEQYF

V gene: TRBV30
clone size: -
D gene: -
J gene: TRBJ1-1
CDR3 length: 12
CDR3 DNA: TGTGCCTGGAGTGTTGGACGGGCTGAAGCTTTCTTT
CDR3 protein: CAWSVGRAEAFF

V gene: TRBV21-1
clone size: -
D gene: -
J gene: TRBJ2-7
CDR3 length: 17
CDR3 DNA: TGTGCCAGCAGCAAAGTCGTGGGGGTGGGGGGCCCCTACGAGCAGTACTTC
CDR3 protein: CASSKVVGVGGPYEQYF

V gene: TRBV6-5
clone size: -
D gene: -
J gene: TRBJ2-1
CDR3 length: 13
CDR3 DNA: TGTGCCAGCAGTTTACAGGGAATGGTTGAGCAGTTCTTC
CDR3 protein: CASSLQGMVEQFF

V gene: TRBV20-1
clone size: -
D gene: TRBD2
J gene: TRBJ2-3
CDR3 length: 11
CDR3 DNA: TGCAGTGCAACCGGGACTAATACGCAGTATTTT
CDR3 protein: CSATGTNTQYF

V gene: TRBV19
clone size: -
D gene: -
J gene: TRBJ1-5
CDR3 length: 15
CDR3 DNA: TGTGCCAGTAGTAGGGGGAGAAGAGAGGTACAGCCCCAGCATTTT
CDR3 protein: CASSRGRREVQPQHF

V gene: TRBV5-6
clone size: -
D gene: -
J gene: TRBJ2-1
CDR3 length: 15
CDR3 DNA: TGTGCCAGCAGCTTGGCGCCTGGGGCATACAATGAGCAGTTCTTC
CDR3 protein: CASSLAPGAYNEQFF

V gene: TRBV6-5
clone size: -
D gene: TRBD1
J gene: TRBJ1-5
CDR3 length: 14
CDR3 DNA: TGTGCCAGCAGTGAGACAGGGGGCAAACAGCCCCAGCATTTT
CDR3 protein: CASSETGGKQPQHF

V gene: TRBV5-6
clone size: few
D gene: TRBD1
J gene: TRBJ2-4
CDR3 length: 15
CDR3 DNA: TGTGCCAGCAGCCCGGGACAGATAGCCAAAAACATTCAGTACTTC
CDR3 protein: CASSPGQIAKNIQYF

V gene: TRBV21-1
clone size: -
D gene: -
J gene: TRBJ2-1
CDR3 length: 16
CDR3 DNA: TGTGCCAGCAGCTGCGGTCGGACTAGCCTCGTCTATGAGCAGTTCTTC
CDR3 protein: CASSCGRTSLVYEQFF

V gene: TRBV11-2
clone size: -
D gene: TRBD1
J gene: TRBJ2-7
CDR3 length: 15
CDR3 DNA: TGTGCCAGCAGCCGGTCGACAGGGGTCTCCTACGAGCAGTACTTC
CDR3 protein: CASSRSTGVSYEQYF

V gene: TRBV6-6
clone size: once
D gene: -
J gene: TRBJ1-2
CDR3 length: 11
CDR3 DNA: TGTGCCAGCAGGTTTTCCTATGGCTACACCTTC
CDR3 protein: CASRFSYGYTF

V gene: TRBV6-6
clone size: once
D gene: -
J gene: TRBJ2-7
CDR3 length: 13
CDR3 DNA: TGTGCCAGCAGCCGAAGATCGAAGGACGAGCAGTACTTC
CDR3 protein: CASSRRSKDEQYF

V gene: TRBV9
clone size: -
D gene: TRBD1
J gene: TRBJ1-1
CDR3 length: 13
CDR3 DNA: TGTGCCAGCAGCCCTCGCCGGGACAGCGAAGCTTTCTTT
CDR3 protein: CASSPRRDSEAFF

V gene: TRBV21-1
clone size: -
D gene: -
J gene: TRBJ2-5
CDR3 length: 18
CDR3 DNA: TGTGCCAGCAGCCCCCCGGGGGGTAGGGGGTGGGTGGTGGAGACCCAGTACTTC
CDR3 protein: CASSPPGGRGWVVETQYF

V gene: TRBV7-3
clone size: -
D gene: -
J gene: TRBJ1-1
CDR3 length: 16
CDR3 DNA: TGTGCCAGCAGCTTAAATGCGAGGGGAAGGGGCACTGAAGCTTTCTTT
CDR3 protein: CASSLNARGRGTEAFF

V gene: TRBV9
clone size: -
D gene: -
J gene: TRBJ1-1
CDR3 length: 13
CDR3 DNA: TGTGCCAGCAGCCTTCGGGGGCAGGGACAAGCTTTCTTT
CDR3 protein: CASSLRGQGQAFF

V gene: TRBV19
clone size: -
D gene: -
J gene: TRBJ1-3
CDR3 length: 14
CDR3 DNA: TGTGCCAGTAGTATTTTGCTCTCTGGAAACACCATATATTTT
CDR3 protein: CASSILLSGNTIYF

V gene: TRBV5-5
clone size: -
D gene: -
J gene: TRBJ1-4
CDR3 length: 17
CDR3 DNA: TGTGCCAGCAGCTTGTCCCTCACAAAGGGGGGACTTGAAAAACTGTTTTTT
CDR3 protein: CASSLSLTKGGLEKLFF

V gene: TRBV5-1
clone size: -
D gene: -
J gene: TRBJ2-3
CDR3 length: 14
CDR3 DNA: TGCGCCAGCAGCTTGAACAGTCCCACAGATACGCAGTATTTT
CDR3 protein: CASSLNSPTDTQYF

V gene: TRBV5-1
clone size: medium-sized
D gene: -
J gene: TRBJ2-7
CDR3 length: 13
CDR3 DNA: TGCGCCAGCAGTCCAAGGGGGGACTACGAGCAGTACTTC
CDR3 protein: CASSPRGDYEQYF

V gene: TRBV6-1
clone size: -
D gene: -
J gene: TRBJ1-5
CDR3 length: 14
CDR3 DNA: TGTGCCAGCAGTGAAGGACGGAGCAATCAGCCCCAGCATTTT
CDR3 protein: CASSEGRSNQPQHF

V gene: TRBV2
clone size: -
D gene: -
J gene: TRBJ1-1
CDR3 length: 15
CDR3 DNA: TGTGCCAGCAGTGAGAGTTGGCTAGAGGACACTGAAGCTTTCTTT
CDR3 protein: CASSESWLEDTEAFF

V gene: TRBV7-8
clone size: -
D gene: TRBD1
J gene: TRBJ1-2
CDR3 length: 14
CDR3 DNA: TGTGCCAGCAGCAGTCGGGACAGGAACTATGGCTACACCTTC
CDR3 protein: CASSSRDRNYGYTF

V gene: TRBV16
clone size: few
D gene: -
J gene: TRBJ1-2
CDR3 length: 15
CDR3 DNA: TGTGCCAGCAGCCAATCGGAGGGGACCGCAGGTGGCTACACCTTC
CDR3 protein: CASSQSEGTAGGYTF

V gene: TRBV7-3
clone size: -
D gene: TRBD1
J gene: TRBJ1-3
CDR3 length: 19
CDR3 DNA: TGTGCCAGCAGCTTAGGACCACCGACAGGGAAGGGCTCTGGAAACACCATATATTTT
CDR3 protein: CASSLGPPTGKGSGNTIYF

V gene: TRBV5-1
clone size: few
D gene: -
J gene: TRBJ2-5
CDR3 length: 13
CDR3 DNA: TGCGCCAGCAGTACGCAGGGTCCGGAGACCCAGTACTTC
CDR3 protein: CASSTQGPETQYF

V gene: TRBV7-9
clone size: -
D gene: -
J gene: TRBJ1-4
CDR3 length: 14
CDR3 DNA: TGTGCCAGCAGCTTAAAAGCAACTAATGAAAAACTGTTTTTT
CDR3 protein: CASSLKATNEKLFF

V gene: TRBV6-6
clone size: -
D gene: -
J gene: TRBJ2-3
CDR3 length: 11
CDR3 DNA: TGTGCCAGCAAAAGGGCAGATACGCAGTATTTT
CDR3 protein: CASKRADTQYF

V gene: TRBV29-1
clone size: -
D gene: -
J gene: TRBJ1-1
CDR3 length: 13
CDR3 DNA: TGCAGCTCAGCCCTCCGGGGGGCAACTGAAGCTTTCTTT
CDR3 protein: CSSALRGATEAFF

V gene: TRBV4-2
clone size: -
D gene: -
J gene: TRBJ2-3
CDR3 length: 14
CDR3 DNA: TGTGCCAGCAGCGACGACAGGAGCACAGATACGCAGTATTTT
CDR3 protein: CASSDDRSTDTQYF

V gene: TRBV6-5
clone size: once
D gene: -
J gene: TRBJ1-3
CDR3 length: 13
CDR3 DNA: TGTACCTCCTTGGAACGCTCTGGAAACACCATATATTTT
CDR3 protein: CTSLERSGNTIYF

V gene: TRBV10-3
clone size: once
D gene: -
J gene: TRBJ2-4
CDR3 length: 15
CDR3 DNA: TGTGCCATCAGCCCAGGGCATCGGGACAAAAACATTCAGTACTTC
CDR3 protein: CAISPGHRDKNIQYF

V gene: TRBV7-2
clone size: -
D gene: -
J gene: TRBJ2-7
CDR3 length: 17
CDR3 DNA: TGTGCCAGCAGCTTACACCGACGGCAGGCGAGCTCCTACGAGCAGTACTTC
CDR3 protein: CASSLHRRQASSYEQYF

V gene: TRBV30
clone size: -
D gene: TRBD1
J gene: TRBJ2-7
CDR3 length: 17
CDR3 DNA: TGTGCCTGGAGCAGGTGGGGGGATAGGACAGGGTCCTACGAGCAGTACTTC
CDR3 protein: CAWSRWGDRTGSYEQYF

V gene: TRBV19
clone size: -
D gene: TRBD1
J gene: TRBJ1-2
CDR3 length: 17
CDR3 DNA: TGTGCCAGTAGTATAGACCCCCGGGACAGTGCTAACTATGGCTACACCTTC
CDR3 protein: CASSIDPRDSANYGYTF

V gene: TRBV19
clone size: -
D gene: -
J gene: TRBJ1-1
CDR3 length: 17
CDR3 DNA: TGTGCCAGTAGTATATCCCCTCGTTCAGGCTTGAACACTGAAGCTTTCTTT
CDR3 protein: CASSISPRSGLNTEAFF

V gene: TRBV14
clone size: -
D gene: TRBD1
J gene: TRBJ1-1
CDR3 length: 15
CDR3 DNA: TGTGCCAGCAGAAGAACAGGGGCGCTAGGTACTGAAGCTTTCTTT
CDR3 protein: CASRRTGALGTEAFF

V gene: TRBV19
clone size: -
D gene: -
J gene: TRBJ1-1
CDR3 length: 12
CDR3 DNA: TGTGCCAGTAGTGTAGGGGGGACGGAAGCTTTCTTT
CDR3 protein: CASSVGGTEAFF

V gene: TRBV2
clone size: -
D gene: TRBD1
J gene: TRBJ2-7
CDR3 length: 16
CDR3 DNA: TGTGCCAGCAGCCCGCTCGATGGGGACAGGCGCCACGAGCAGTACTTC
CDR3 protein: CASSPLDGDRRHEQYF